The 12 T cell receptor beta chains reported below all come from one sample, sequenced in a study of blood T cell repertoires in COVID-19. Generated by immunoSEQ multiplex PCR, the TCRdb table keeps only in-frame clones and is missing some. The sample contains over 600,000 clones, about nine tenths of which appear only once. Sequenced sample: peripheral blood. The receptors come from a woman between 18 and 29 years old with acute or convalescent COVID-19.

The chain has TRBV7-7 and TRBJ1-6; D remains ambiguous. The CDR3 contains 13 residues. V was clipped by 3 bases and J by 10 bases, with 10 bases between them. Germline assignment: CDR1 SSHAT and CDR2 FNYEAQ (reference sequence). CDR3 residues: CASSLGPSSPLHF. The CDR3 DNA follows: TGTGCCAGCAGCTTGGGTCCTAGCTCACCCCTCCACTTT. The full variable domain, completed using reference TRBV7-7 and TRBJ1-6, is GAGVSQSPRYKVTKRGQDVTLRCDPISSHATLYWYQQALGQGPEFLTYFNYEAQPDKSGLPSDRFSAERPEGSISTLTIQRTEQRDSAMYRCASSLGPSSPLHFGNGTRLTVT.

The rearrangement joins TRBV27 to TRBJ1-1; 7 bases fit TRBD1. Germline V gives CDR1 MNHEY, CDR2 SMNVEV (reference sequence). The CDR3 extends over 17 amino acids. J lost 4 bases, V lost 4 bases, and 15 bases had no gene match. CDR3 bases: TGTGCCAGCAGTTCAGTCGACAGGGAGAGGAGAGGCACTGAAGCTTTCTTT. This translates into CASSSVDRERRGTEAFF.

In this sample, this clone turned up a few times. The chain joins TRBV7-3 to TRBJ2-6, with 13 bases matching TRBD2. CDR1 and CDR2 (germline): SGHTA, FQGTGA. J gave up 0 bases and V 4 bases, and 6 bases lay outside the gene matches. CDR3 length equals 19 residues. Here the CDR3 reads CASSSGTSGDLSGANVLTF. The CDR3, as DNA: TGTGCCAGCAGCTCAGGGACTAGCGGGGACCTCTCTGGGGCCAACGTCCTGACTTTC.

The V and J genes are TRBV27 and TRBJ1-3; tentatively, D is TRBD1 (5 bases). Trimming took 0 bases from V and 0 from J, leaving 6 bases between them. Germline lookup yields CDR1 MNHEY and CDR2 SMNVEV (reference sequence). CDR3 length equals 15 residues. CDR3 DNA: TGTGCCAGCAGTTTATCGGGGCCCTCTGGAAACACCATATATTTT. It encodes CASSLSGPSGNTIYF.

This chain links TRBV28 with TRBJ2-6; 8 bases fit TRBD2. Germline loops: CDR1 MDHEN, CDR2 SYDVKM. V was pared by 10 bases and J by 3 bases, with 11 bases of the junction left unmatched. This CDR3 has 16 amino acids. This chain's CDR3 is CATHIRGGRGANVLTF. The CDR3 bases are TGTGCCACCCATATACGGGGGGGCCGTGGGGCCAACGTCCTGACTTTC.

This sequence joins TRBV29-1 and TRBJ1-3; a possible D gene is TRBD1 (5 bases). The CDR3 sequence is 15 residues long. The V gene's germline CDR1 is SQVTM and CDR2 ANQGSEA. The germline V and J ends were trimmed by 4 bases and 0 bases, with 13 bases remaining between them. The CDR3 region has the DNA TGCAGCGTTGGTAAGGGACTGAGCTCTGGAAACACCATATATTTT. Its translation is CSVGKGLSSGNTIYF.

This clone was seen once. The rearrangement links TRBV30 to TRBJ1-5; maybe TRBD1 (5 bases). Deletions cut 0 bases from V and 9 bases from J, with 15 bases between. Germline CDR1 reads GTSNPN; CDR2 reads SVGIG (reference sequence). The CDR3 is made up of 14 amino acids. The CDR3 loop reads CAWSVLGAAGPQHF. DNA for the CDR3: TGTGCCTGGAGTGTCTTAGGGGCGGCCGGGCCCCAGCATTTT.

The V call is TRBV29-1, the J call TRBJ1-1; the D gene is possibly TRBD1 (5 bases). Germline V gene sequence: CDR1 SQVTM, CDR2 ANQGSEA. This CDR3 has 14 amino acids. Between the trimmed V and J ends, which lost 6 bases and 0 bases, there was a span of 14 bases. CDR3 nucleotides: TGCAGCGTAGACGGCCAGGGCCTGAACACTGAAGCTTTCTTT. Translation: CSVDGQGLNTEAFF.

The chain employs TRBV7-2 and TRBJ2-5; a weak D match, TRBD2 (6 bases). Germline V gene sequence: CDR1 SGHTA, CDR2 FQGNSA. Trimming removed 7 bases from V and 7 bases from J, with 10 bases in between. The CDR3 has 11 amino acids. The CDR3 loop is CASTGGGTQYF. The DNA for the CDR3 is TGTGCCAGCACCGGGGGAGGGACCCAGTACTTC.

The rearrangement joins TRBV10-1 to TRBJ2-5; the match to TRBD2 covers 11 bases. There are 20 residues in the CDR3. The ends lost 7 bases at V and 3 bases at J; junction bases unmatched: 22. From germline, CDR1 is WNHNN and CDR2 SYGVQD (reference sequence). In DNA form, the CDR3 reads TGCGCCAGCATCGAGGACCGCGCTAGCGGGGGGTCGGCTAAAAAAGAGACCCAGTACTTC. Translation: CASIEDRASGGSAKKETQYF.

The chain joins TRBV19 to TRBJ1-1; weak D call: TRBD1 (6 bases). The V and J ends lost 2 bases and 0 bases respectively, with 10 bases between them. The CDR3 is made up of 15 amino acids. Per the germline V gene, CDR1 is LNHDA and CDR2 is SQIVND (reference sequence). This chain's CDR3 is CASSIFGQMNTEAFF. As DNA, the CDR3 is TGTGCCAGTAGTATATTCGGACAGATGAACACTGAAGCTTTCTTT. Drawing the rest from reference TRBV19 and TRBJ1-1, the complete variable domain is DGGITQSPKYLFRKEGQNVTLSCEQNLNHDAMYWYRQDPGQGLRLIYYSQIVNDFQKGDIAEGYSVSREKKESFPLTVTSAQKNPTAFYLCASSIFGQMNTEAFFGQGTRLTVV.

CDR3 region: CASSLGTGYTGELFF. The DNA of the CDR3 is TGTGCCAGCAGCTTAGGGACAGGCTACACCGGGGAGCTGTTTTTT. This chain uses TRBV11-3 with TRBJ2-2, with TRBD1 matching over 7 bases. This CDR3 has 15 residues. With 1 base clipped from V and 3 bases from J, the junction kept 2 bases outside the gene matches. Germline V gives CDR1 SGHNT, CDR2 YENEEA.